A selection of T cell receptor beta chains follows, all from one sample in a study of patients and donors after allogeneic stem cell transplantation. TCRdb re-analysed the RT-PCR reads in MiXCR, keeping a single row per CDR3 protein. The data hold approximately 99,000 distinct CDR3 sequences, with approximately 40% observed a single time. Sequences were obtained from blood, either unsorted or a sorted T cell fraction (not recorded which). Receptors originate from a human donor who was either an allogeneic HSCT recipient or a stem cell or donor lymphocyte infusion donor (not recorded which). It is not recorded whose cells these are; they may come from a transplant donor. Each CDR3 is given with its conserved first and last residue. Each record gives: V gene, clone size, J gene, D gene, CDR3 protein, CDR3 DNA. A D gene is named only where the DNA matches it firmly. The size entry is marked missing in some rows and otherwise reads once, few, many or a size class.

v_gene: TRBV20-1; abundance: -; j_gene: TRBJ1-3; d_gene: -; CDR3aa: CSAEQGNTIYF; CDR3nt: TGCAGTGCTGAACAGGGTAACACCATATATTTT
v_gene: TRBV5-1; abundance: few; j_gene: TRBJ1-4; d_gene: -; CDR3aa: CASSLKQGNEKLFF; CDR3nt: TGCGCCAGCAGCTTGAAGCAGGGAAATGAAAAACTGTTTTTT
v_gene: TRBV15; abundance: -; j_gene: TRBJ2-1; d_gene: -; CDR3aa: CATSRAWNEQFF; CDR3nt: TGTGCCACCAGCAGAGCTTGGAATGAGCAGTTCTTC
v_gene: TRBV6-2/TRBV6-3; abundance: -; j_gene: TRBJ2-2; d_gene: -; CDR3aa: CASSSPGPSVGELFF; CDR3nt: TGTGCCAGCAGTTCCCCGGGGCCTAGCGTCGGGGAGCTGTTTTTT
v_gene: TRBV11-1; abundance: -; j_gene: TRBJ2-5; d_gene: TRBD2; CDR3aa: CASSFGLEETQYF; CDR3nt: TGTGCCAGCAGCTTTGGACTAGAAGAGACCCAGTACTTC
v_gene: TRBV20-1; abundance: -; j_gene: TRBJ2-1; d_gene: -; CDR3aa: CSASAGPSYNEQFF; CDR3nt: TGCAGTGCTTCGGCGGGACCGTCCTACAATGAGCAGTTCTTC
v_gene: TRBV12-3/TRBV12-4; abundance: few; j_gene: TRBJ1-5; d_gene: -; CDR3aa: CASSLRFRDQPQHF; CDR3nt: TGTGCCAGCAGTTTACGGTTTAGGGATCAGCCCCAGCATTTT
v_gene: TRBV27; abundance: -; j_gene: TRBJ1-3; d_gene: -; CDR3aa: CAVSTSVGDTIYF; CDR3nt: TGTGCCGTTTCGACGTCGGTGGGTGACACCATATATTTT
v_gene: TRBV7-9; abundance: -; j_gene: TRBJ2-5; d_gene: TRBD1; CDR3aa: CAFGGQEGTQYF; CDR3nt: TGTGCCTTCGGGGGACAGGAGGGGACCCAGTACTTC
v_gene: TRBV15; abundance: few; j_gene: TRBJ1-1; d_gene: -; CDR3aa: CATSHGLGEAFF; CDR3nt: TGTGCCACCAGCCACGGGTTGGGTGAAGCTTTCTTT
v_gene: TRBV6-6; abundance: -; j_gene: TRBJ1-1; d_gene: -; CDR3aa: CASSEDGNKPEAFF; CDR3nt: TGTGCCAGCAGTGAAGACGGGAATAAACCTGAAGCTTTCTTT
v_gene: TRBV12-3/TRBV12-4; abundance: few; j_gene: TRBJ2-3; d_gene: TRBD2; CDR3aa: CASSIAGLRDTQYF; CDR3nt: TGTGCCAGCAGTATAGCGGGATTGAGAGATACGCAGTATTTT
v_gene: TRBV6-2/TRBV6-3; abundance: few; j_gene: TRBJ2-7; d_gene: -; CDR3aa: CASLTPRASYEQYF; CDR3nt: TGTGCCAGCCTTACCCCGAGGGCTTCCTACGAGCAGTACTTC
v_gene: TRBV27; abundance: -; j_gene: TRBJ2-1; d_gene: TRBD1; CDR3aa: CASSLWGQGDNEQFF; CDR3nt: TGTGCCAGCAGTTTATGGGGACAGGGGGACAATGAGCAGTTCTTC
v_gene: TRBV29-1; abundance: -; j_gene: TRBJ1-2; d_gene: TRBD1; CDR3aa: CSAETGYGYTF; CDR3nt: TGCAGCGCAGAGACAGGGTATGGCTACACCTTC
v_gene: TRBV29-1; abundance: few; j_gene: TRBJ2-6; d_gene: -; CDR3aa: CSVVRSGANVLTF; CDR3nt: TGCAGCGTTGTGCGCTCTGGGGCCAACGTCCTGACTTTC
v_gene: TRBV28; abundance: -; j_gene: TRBJ1-6; d_gene: -; CDR3aa: CASSLSRSPLHF; CDR3nt: TGTGCCAGCAGTTTGAGTCGGTCACCCCTCCACTTT
v_gene: TRBV28; abundance: -; j_gene: TRBJ2-7; d_gene: TRBD2; CDR3aa: CASSLGGTSGPYEQYF; CDR3nt: TGTGCCAGCAGTTTGGGGGGGACTAGCGGGCCCTACGAGCAGTACTTC
v_gene: TRBV5-1; abundance: few; j_gene: TRBJ2-5; d_gene: TRBD2; CDR3aa: CASSLLAGGSGQETQYF; CDR3nt: TGCGCCAGCAGCTTGCTAGCGGGAGGGTCGGGGCAAGAGACCCAGTACTTC
v_gene: TRBV12-3/TRBV12-4; abundance: few; j_gene: TRBJ1-1; d_gene: -; CDR3aa: CASGRGNTEAFF; CDR3nt: TGTGCCAGTGGGAGGGGGAACACTGAAGCTTTCTTT
v_gene: TRBV18; abundance: -; j_gene: TRBJ1-3; d_gene: -; CDR3aa: CATIPGLGNTIYF; CDR3nt: TGTGCCACCATCCCGGGCCTAGGAAACACCATATATTTT
v_gene: TRBV27; abundance: many; j_gene: TRBJ1-1; d_gene: -; CDR3aa: CASSDGVVNTEAFF; CDR3nt: TGTGCCAGCTCTGACGGGGTCGTGAACACTGAAGCTTTCTTT
v_gene: TRBV5-6; abundance: -; j_gene: TRBJ2-1; d_gene: TRBD2; CDR3aa: CASSSFPSGTTEQFF; CDR3nt: TGTGCCAGCAGCTCCTTCCCTAGCGGGACCACTGAGCAGTTCTTC
v_gene: TRBV11-2; abundance: -; j_gene: TRBJ1-4; d_gene: -; CDR3aa: CASSFRQPTNEKLFF; CDR3nt: TGTGCCAGCAGCTTCCGACAGCCAACTAATGAAAAACTGTTTTTT
v_gene: TRBV7-6; abundance: -; j_gene: TRBJ1-1; d_gene: -; CDR3aa: CASSLGPDTVEVLNTEAFF; CDR3nt: TGTGCCAGCAGCTTAGGGCCAGACACAGTAGAAGTGTTGAACACTGAAGCTTTCTTT
v_gene: TRBV4-2; abundance: -; j_gene: TRBJ2-1; d_gene: -; CDR3aa: CASSQASTRASYNEQFF; CDR3nt: TGTGCCAGCAGCCAAGCCAGCACTAGGGCCTCCTACAATGAGCAGTTCTTC
v_gene: TRBV6-6; abundance: few; j_gene: TRBJ1-1; d_gene: TRBD1; CDR3aa: CASSRQGLWTEAFF; CDR3nt: TGTGCCAGCAGTCGACAGGGTCTGTGGACTGAAGCTTTCTTT
v_gene: TRBV18; abundance: -; j_gene: TRBJ2-6; d_gene: -; CDR3aa: CASSPIDSLRRGANVLTF; CDR3nt: TGTGCCAGCTCACCAATCGACAGTTTGAGAAGGGGGGCCAACGTCCTGACTTTC
v_gene: TRBV9; abundance: few; j_gene: TRBJ1-5; d_gene: -; CDR3aa: CASSVGPGSSQPQHF; CDR3nt: TGTGCCAGCAGCGTAGGTCCAGGGTCTTCTCAGCCCCAGCATTTT
v_gene: TRBV21-1; abundance: few; j_gene: TRBJ2-7; d_gene: -; CDR3aa: CASRGVRSSYEQYF; CDR3nt: TGTGCCAGCAGGGGTGTCCGGAGCTCCTACGAGCAGTACTTC
v_gene: TRBV18; abundance: few; j_gene: TRBJ1-2; d_gene: -; CDR3aa: CASSPGGFYGYTF; CDR3nt: TGTGCCAGCTCACCAGGGGGTTTTTATGGCTACACCTTC
v_gene: TRBV4-2; abundance: -; j_gene: TRBJ2-3; d_gene: TRBD1; CDR3aa: CASSQQGTGSTDTQYF; CDR3nt: TGTGCCAGCAGCCAACAGGGGACAGGAAGCACAGATACGCAGTATTTT
v_gene: TRBV5-1; abundance: -; j_gene: TRBJ1-6; d_gene: -; CDR3aa: CASRVGGLASYNSPLHF; CDR3nt: TGCGCCAGCAGGGTAGGAGGACTCGCATCCTATAATTCACCCCTCCACTTT
v_gene: TRBV12-3/TRBV12-4; abundance: -; j_gene: TRBJ2-5; d_gene: TRBD2; CDR3aa: CASSQKTSGRILETQYF; CDR3nt: TGTGCCAGCAGTCAGAAGACTAGCGGGAGAATTTTGGAGACCCAGTACTTC
v_gene: TRBV12-3/TRBV12-4; abundance: -; j_gene: TRBJ2-1; d_gene: TRBD2; CDR3aa: CASDRFGRLGYNEQFF; CDR3nt: TGTGCCAGCGATCGGTTCGGGAGGCTGGGTTACAATGAGCAGTTCTTC
v_gene: TRBV20-1; abundance: -; j_gene: TRBJ1-2; d_gene: -; CDR3aa: CSAPDGDGYGYTF; CDR3nt: TGCAGTGCCCCGGATGGGGACGGATATGGCTACACCTTC
v_gene: TRBV12-3/TRBV12-4; abundance: -; j_gene: TRBJ2-1; d_gene: -; CDR3aa: CASSLQGPQNEQFF; CDR3nt: TGTGCCAGCAGTTTACAGGGACCCCAAAATGAGCAGTTCTTC
v_gene: TRBV4-2; abundance: -; j_gene: TRBJ2-1; d_gene: TRBD2; CDR3aa: CASSQRLAGHHEQFF; CDR3nt: TGTGCCAGCAGCCAAAGATTAGCGGGACATCATGAGCAGTTCTTC
v_gene: TRBV28; abundance: few; j_gene: TRBJ1-5; d_gene: TRBD1; CDR3aa: CASRRDRGFGQPQHF; CDR3nt: TGTGCCAGCAGAAGGGACAGGGGATTTGGTCAGCCCCAGCATTTT
v_gene: TRBV6-2/TRBV6-3; abundance: once; j_gene: TRBJ2-6; d_gene: -; CDR3aa: CASSYRRTGANVLTF; CDR3nt: TGTGCCAGCAGTTACCGACGGACTGGGGCCAACGTCCTGACTTTC
v_gene: TRBV15; abundance: -; j_gene: TRBJ2-7; d_gene: TRBD1; CDR3aa: CATSREKVGTGSYEQYF; CDR3nt: TGTGCCACCAGCAGAGAAAAAGTTGGGACAGGGAGTTACGAGCAGTACTTC
v_gene: TRBV11-2; abundance: -; j_gene: TRBJ1-1; d_gene: -; CDR3aa: CASSLRHLITEAFF; CDR3nt: TGTGCCAGCAGCTTACGCCATTTGATCACTGAAGCTTTCTTT
v_gene: TRBV11-3; abundance: few; j_gene: TRBJ1-2; d_gene: -; CDR3aa: CASSLETAYGYTF; CDR3nt: TGTGCCAGCAGCTTGGAAACCGCTTATGGCTACACCTTC
v_gene: TRBV5-1; abundance: many; j_gene: TRBJ2-3; d_gene: -; CDR3aa: CASSLDPGPTDTQYF; CDR3nt: TGCGCCAGCAGCTTGGACCCGGGGCCCACAGATACGCAGTATTTT
v_gene: TRBV4-2; abundance: -; j_gene: TRBJ2-7; d_gene: -; CDR3aa: CASSQGRASPYEQYF; CDR3nt: TGTGCCAGCAGCCAAGGAAGAGCATCTCCCTACGAGCAGTACTTC
v_gene: TRBV27; abundance: -; j_gene: TRBJ2-5; d_gene: -; CDR3aa: CASSLGVSETQYF; CDR3nt: TGTGCCAGCAGTTTGGGGGTTTCAGAGACCCAGTACTTC
v_gene: TRBV7-2; abundance: -; j_gene: TRBJ2-2; d_gene: -; CDR3aa: CASSLANRGSAGELFF; CDR3nt: TGTGCCAGCAGCTTAGCGAATCGTGGGTCGGCCGGGGAGCTGTTTTTT
v_gene: TRBV28; abundance: -; j_gene: TRBJ2-4; d_gene: TRBD2; CDR3aa: CASSLSSGAKNIQYF; CDR3nt: TGTGCCAGCAGTTTATCTAGCGGAGCCAAAAACATTCAGTACTTC
v_gene: TRBV6-5; abundance: -; j_gene: TRBJ1-2; d_gene: -; CDR3aa: CASSYGGYFYTF; CDR3nt: TGTGCCAGCAGTTACGGGGGCTACTTCTACACCTTC
v_gene: TRBV20-1; abundance: -; j_gene: TRBJ1-1; d_gene: -; CDR3aa: CSASPGRDTEAFF; CDR3nt: TGCAGTGCTAGCCCCGGCAGGGACACTGAAGCTTTCTTT
v_gene: TRBV6-5; abundance: few; j_gene: TRBJ2-3; d_gene: TRBD1; CDR3aa: CARTGGGTDTQYF; CDR3nt: TGTGCCAGGACAGGGGGTGGCACAGATACGCAGTATTTT
v_gene: TRBV25-1; abundance: -; j_gene: TRBJ2-5; d_gene: -; CDR3aa: CASSKTEIQETQYF; CDR3nt: TGTGCCAGCAGTAAAACAGAGATTCAAGAGACCCAGTACTTC
v_gene: TRBV7-8; abundance: -; j_gene: TRBJ2-3; d_gene: TRBD2; CDR3aa: CASSLAAGADTQYF; CDR3nt: TGTGCCAGCAGCTTAGCGGCGGGGGCAGATACGCAGTATTTT
v_gene: TRBV7-2; abundance: -; j_gene: TRBJ2-5; d_gene: TRBD1; CDR3aa: CASSLIILRDSFYF; CDR3nt: TGTGCCAGCAGCTTGATAATCCTCCGGGACAGCTTCTACTTC
v_gene: TRBV7-2; abundance: few; j_gene: TRBJ1-1; d_gene: -; CDR3aa: CASRRSGGEAFF; CDR3nt: TGTGCCAGCAGACGTAGTGGAGGTGAAGCTTTCTTT
v_gene: TRBV7-2; abundance: few; j_gene: TRBJ1-5; d_gene: -; CDR3aa: CASSLAQGGVQPQHF; CDR3nt: TGTGCCAGCAGCTTAGCACAGGGCGGGGTTCAGCCCCAGCATTTT
v_gene: TRBV7-8; abundance: few; j_gene: TRBJ2-5; d_gene: TRBD2; CDR3aa: CASSTSGLAGTTQTQYF; CDR3nt: TGTGCCAGCAGCACCTCGGGACTAGCGGGGACTACACAGACCCAGTACTTC
v_gene: TRBV25-1; abundance: -; j_gene: TRBJ1-4; d_gene: TRBD1; CDR3aa: CASRDRLNEKLFF; CDR3nt: TGTGCCAGCAGGGACAGGTTGAATGAAAAACTGTTTTTT
v_gene: TRBV12-3/TRBV12-4; abundance: -; j_gene: TRBJ2-1; d_gene: TRBD2; CDR3aa: CASSTTSGRPREQFF; CDR3nt: TGTGCCAGCAGTACCACTAGCGGGAGGCCCCGCGAGCAGTTCTTC
v_gene: TRBV11-2; abundance: few; j_gene: TRBJ1-2; d_gene: -; CDR3aa: CASSLVSYGYTF; CDR3nt: TGTGCCAGCAGCTTAGTTAGCTATGGCTACACCTTC